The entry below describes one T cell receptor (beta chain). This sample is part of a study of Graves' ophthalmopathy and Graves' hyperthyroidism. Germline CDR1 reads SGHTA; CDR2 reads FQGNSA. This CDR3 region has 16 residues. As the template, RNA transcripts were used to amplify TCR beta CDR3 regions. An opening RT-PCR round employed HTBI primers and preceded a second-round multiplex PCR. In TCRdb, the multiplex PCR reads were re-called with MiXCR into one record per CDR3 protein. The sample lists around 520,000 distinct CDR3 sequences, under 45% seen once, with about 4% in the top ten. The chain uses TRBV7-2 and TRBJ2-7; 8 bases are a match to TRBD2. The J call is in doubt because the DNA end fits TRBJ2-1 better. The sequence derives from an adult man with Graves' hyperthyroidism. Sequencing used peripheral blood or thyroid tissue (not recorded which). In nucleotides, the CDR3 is TGTGCCAGCAGCACGGTAGAGCGGGAGCTCTGGGATGAGCAGTTCTTC. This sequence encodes CASSTVERELWDEQFF.